This T cell receptor beta chain was retrieved from a study of cytomegalovirus exposure and HLA in healthy donors. The primer mix had 60 Vbeta and 13 Jbeta primers. Some clones are missing from TCRdb's copy, which holds only in-frame ones; the method was immunoSEQ multiplex PCR. The sample has over 150,000 clones, roughly 78% seen once. Germline CDR1 MNHNS, CDR2 SASEGT. V shed 7 bases and J shed 2 bases, with 9 bases lying between them. The CDR3 has 12 residues. The source is a woman aged 50 to 60 in good health and CMV-seropositive. The sequenced material came from PBMCs. V gene TRBV6-1 combines with J gene TRBJ2-7; weak D call: TRBD1 (5 bases). The CDR3 DNA is TGTGCCAGCATGTCCAGGGCCTACGAGCAGTACTTC. Its protein product is CASMSRAYEQYF.